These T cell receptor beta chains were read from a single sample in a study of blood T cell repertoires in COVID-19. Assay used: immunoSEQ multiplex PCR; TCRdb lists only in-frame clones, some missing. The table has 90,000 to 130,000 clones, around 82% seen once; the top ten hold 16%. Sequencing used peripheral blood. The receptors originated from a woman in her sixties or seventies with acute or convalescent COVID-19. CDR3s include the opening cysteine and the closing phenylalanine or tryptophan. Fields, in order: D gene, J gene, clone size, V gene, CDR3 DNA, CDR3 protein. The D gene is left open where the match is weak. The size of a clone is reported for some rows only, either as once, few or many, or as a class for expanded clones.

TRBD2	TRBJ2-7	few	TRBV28	TGTGCCAGCAGTCTCCCGGGACTAGCTTCGCGCGAGCAGTACTTC	CASSLPGLASREQYF
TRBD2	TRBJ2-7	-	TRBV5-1	TGCGCCAGCAGCTTGGAATTGGCTAGCGGGGGAGAACAGTACTTC	CASSLELASGGEQYF
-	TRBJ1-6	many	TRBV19	TGTGCCAGTAGCGACAGCGAAGGTACTTATAATTCACCCCTCCACTTT	CASSDSEGTYNSPLHF
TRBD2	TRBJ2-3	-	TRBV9	TGTGCCAGCAGCGTTACAAGCGGGGGAACAGATACGCAGTATTTT	CASSVTSGGTDTQYF
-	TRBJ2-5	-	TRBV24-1	TGTGCCACCAGTGATCCGACAGACTACCAAGAGACCCAGTACTTC	CATSDPTDYQETQYF
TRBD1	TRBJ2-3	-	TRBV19	TGTGCCAGTAGTATAGCTAGGGGGCCCTCTAGCACAGATACGCAGTATTTT	CASSIARGPSSTDTQYF
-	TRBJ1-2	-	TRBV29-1	TGCAGCGTTGTTTTCCAGGCATCTCCTGGCTACACCTTC	CSVVFQASPGYTF
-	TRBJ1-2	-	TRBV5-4	TGTGCCAGCAGCCCACAGGTTACTAACTATGGCTACACCTTC	CASSPQVTNYGYTF
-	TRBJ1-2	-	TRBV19	TGTGCCAGTAGTCCCAATAACTATGGCTACACCTTC	CASSPNNYGYTF
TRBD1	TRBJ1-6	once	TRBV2	TGTGCCAGCAGTATAGGGACAGGGGGTACGCGAATGGAATCACCCCTCCACTTT	CASSIGTGGTRMESPLHF
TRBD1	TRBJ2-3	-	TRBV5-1	TGCGCCAGCAGCAACGACAGGGGCGTTGGGACAGATACGCAGTATTTT	CASSNDRGVGTDTQYF
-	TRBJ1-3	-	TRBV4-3	TGCGCCAGCAGCCAAGAGAGAGGGATCGGAAACACCATATATTTT	CASSQERGIGNTIYF
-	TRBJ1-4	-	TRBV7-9	TGTGCCAGCAGACACAGACAGAAGATAATGATAAAACTGTTTTTT	CASRHRQKIMIKLFF
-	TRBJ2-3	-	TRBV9	TGTGCCAGCAGCGTAGTGGGGGCCAACACAGATACGCAGTATTTT	CASSVVGANTDTQYF
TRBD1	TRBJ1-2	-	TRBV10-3	TGTGCCATCAGGGGGACAGGAAAAAACTATGGCTACACCTTC	CAIRGTGKNYGYTF
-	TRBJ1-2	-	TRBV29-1	TGCAGCGTTGCACATTCCGCTAACTATGGCTACACCTTC	CSVAHSANYGYTF
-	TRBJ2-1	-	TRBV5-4	TGTGCCAGCAGCTCCTCTCAGGGGTTTAGCAATGAGCAGTTCTTC	CASSSSQGFSNEQFF
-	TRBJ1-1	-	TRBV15	TGTGCCACCAGCAGAGATCGGGGGGGGAACACTGAAGCTTTCTTT	CATSRDRGGNTEAFF